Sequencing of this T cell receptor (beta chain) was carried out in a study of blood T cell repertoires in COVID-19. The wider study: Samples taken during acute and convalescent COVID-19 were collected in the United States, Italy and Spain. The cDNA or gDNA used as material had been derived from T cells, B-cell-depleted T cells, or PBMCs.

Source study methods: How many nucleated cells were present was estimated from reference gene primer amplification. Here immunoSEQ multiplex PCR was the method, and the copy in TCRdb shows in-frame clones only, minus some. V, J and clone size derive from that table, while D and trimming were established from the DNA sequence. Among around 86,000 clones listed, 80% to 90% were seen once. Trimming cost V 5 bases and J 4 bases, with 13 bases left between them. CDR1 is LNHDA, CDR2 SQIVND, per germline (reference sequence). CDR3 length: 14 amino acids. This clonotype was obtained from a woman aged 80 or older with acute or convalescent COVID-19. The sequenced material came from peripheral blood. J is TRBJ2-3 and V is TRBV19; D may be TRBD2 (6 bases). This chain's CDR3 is CASSFGSNPDTQYF. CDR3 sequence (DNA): TGTGCCAGTAGTTTCGGGAGTAATCCAGATACGCAGTATTTT.